These 12 T cell receptor beta chains were all obtained from the same sample, sequenced in a study of CD8+ T cells in alopecia areata. Pooled cutaneous lymph node cells were sorted using CD4, CD8alpha, NKG2D, NKG2ACE and other markers. Extracted from the samples, RNA was reverse transcribed into cDNA to serve as the sequencing template. Only in-frame clones appear in the TCRdb table, and some are missing; sequencing was by immunoSEQ multiplex PCR. The table lists 5,000 to 7,000 clones, with no singletons. The sequencing input was CD8+ T cells sorted from a lymph node. The origin of the receptors is a C3H/HeJ mouse with alopecia areata. MHC haplotype: H2-k.

This clone was recorded at least ten times. Gene labels here are mouse ones. The read ends 4 residues early relative to the CDR3; the germline J gene fills the gap. This rearrangement joins TRBV17 to TRBJ2-5; weak D call: TRBD1 (7 bases). CDR3 length: 15 amino acids. The germline gives CDR1 MNHDT, CDR2 YYDKIL. V was pared by 0 bases and J by 2 bases, with 9 bases between. This CDR3 reads CASSRDRGRQDTQYF. The sequenced CDR3 bases are TGTGCTAGCAGTAGAGATAGGGGGCGCCAAGAC.

This clone occurred many times. The genes and germline here are from mouse. The sequenced fragment ends 4 residues before the CDR3 boundary, so the rest is inferred from the germline J gene. The chain uses TRBV13-3 and TRBJ2-3, with 8 nucleotides matching TRBD2. The CDR3 contains 14 residues. Germline values: CDR1 NNHDY, CDR2 SYVADS. The V gene end was trimmed by 2 bases and the J gene end by 3 bases; junction bases not matched to a gene: 2. CDR3 amino acids: CASSDWGEAETLYF. The sequenced part of the CDR3 DNA is TGTGCCAGCAGTGACTGGGGGGAGGCAGAA.

Many counts were recorded for this clone. Here the gene names and germline are mouse. The CDR3 end lies 4 residues beyond the end of the read and is filled in from the germline J gene. The rearrangement links TRBV1 to TRBJ2-4; the D gene is possibly TRBD1 (6 bases). Germline-derived CDR1 and CDR2 are NSQYPW and LRSPGD (reference sequence). The V and J ends lost 2 bases and 0 bases respectively, with 12 bases between them. The CDR3 runs 16 residues. CDR3 region: CTCSATGKRSQNTLYF. The sequenced CDR3 bases are TGCACCTGCAGTGCAACAGGGAAAAGGAGTCAAAAC.

This clone was counted only a few times. These gene names are mouse names. CDR3 in amino acids: CASSDDWGDTQYF. Incomplete CDR3 DNA: TGTGCCAGCAGTGATGACTGGGGGGAC. V gene TRBV13-3 combines with J gene TRBJ2-5; the match to TRBD2 covers 8 bases. The read falls 4 residues short of the CDR3 end, and the missing part is taken from the germline J gene. CDR1 and CDR2 from the germline V gene are NNHDY and SYVADS. The CDR3 length is 13 residues.

Comments on this clone: These gene names are mouse names. The read ends 4 residues shy of where the CDR3 ends; the end is completed using the germline J gene. This chain joins TRBV13-2 and TRBJ2-1; 7 bases match TRBD1. Germline V gene sequence: CDR1 NNHNN, CDR2 SYGAGS (reference sequence). The CDR3 sequence is 15 residues long. J lost 4 bases, V lost 0 bases, and 4 bases had no gene match. The sequenced CDR3 bases are TGTGCCAGCGGTGATGGCACAGGGGTGTATGCT. This gives the protein CASGDGTGVYA. The CDR3 reads in full as CASGDGTGVYAEQFF.

This clone was seen many times. Germline and genes: mouse. Read coverage stops 4 residues before the CDR3 terminus; the germline J gene supplies the remainder. This rearrangement joins TRBV13-2 to TRBJ1-2; maybe TRBD1 (6 bases). This CDR3 region has 14 residues. Germline V gene sequence: CDR1 NNHNN, CDR2 SYGAGS (reference sequence). Trimming stripped 2 bases from V and 0 bases from J, with 8 bases between. The covered CDR3 bases are TGTGCCAGCGGTGAAGGGACATCAAACTCC. This gives the protein CASGEGTSNS. The whole CDR3 sequence reads CASGEGTSNSDYTF.

This clone is deemed medium-sized (0.01 to 0.1%). The listed genes are named as in mouse. CDR3 in amino acids: CASSQQNTEVFF. Incomplete CDR3 DNA: TGTGCCAGCAGCCAACAAAACACA. The V call is TRBV5, the J call TRBJ1-1; D ambiguous. Read sequence stops 4 residues before the CDR3 end, and the germline J gene provides the missing end. The CDR3 is made up of 12 amino acids. CDR1 and CDR2 from the germline V gene are LGHNA and YNLKQL (reference sequence). V was pared by 2 bases and J by 1 base, with 2 bases between.

This clone was recorded many times. All gene names here are mouse names. With the read ending 3 residues before the CDR3 end, the germline J gene is used to fill in that end. The V call is TRBV5, the J call TRBJ1-6; 10 bases map to TRBD1. TRBJ1-6 is annotated as an ORF whose role is uncertain. J was trimmed by 7 bases and V by 2 bases; bases with no gene match: 2. The CDR3 contains 15 residues. Germline V lookup: CDR1 LGHNA, CDR2 YNLKQL (reference sequence). Here the CDR3 reads CASSQPGQGNSPLYF. CDR3 bases read: TGTGCCAGCAGCCAACCGGGACAGGGGAATTCGCCC.

This clone was seen repeatedly, ten times or more. Germline and genes here are mouse. The read ends 4 residues before the CDR3 terminus; that terminus is restored from the germline J gene. The chain recombines TRBV13-1 with TRBJ2-2; 10 bases align to TRBD1. Germline-derived CDR1 and CDR2 are NSHNY and SYGAGN. This CDR3 comprises 15 residues. With V trimmed by 3 bases and J by 4 bases, 3 bases remained unmatched. CDR3 bases read: TGTGCCAGCAGTGTGGGACAGGGGATCACCGGG. The encoded protein is CASSVGQGITG. The whole CDR3 is CASSVGQGITGQLYF.

This clone is termed medium-sized. Gene names refer to mouse genes. The read is 4 residues too short to cover the CDR3 end, so that end is filled in from the germline J gene. The chain is built from TRBV13-2 and TRBJ1-1; 7 nucleotides match TRBD1. The CDR3 is made up of 14 amino acids. Germline-derived CDR1 and CDR2 are NNHNN and SYGAGS (reference sequence). Losses at the gene ends were 3 bases for V and 3 bases for J; bases not matched to a gene: 5. CDR3 in amino acids: CASGAQGKDTEVFF. The sequenced CDR3 bases are TGTGCCAGCGGTGCACAGGGGAAGGACACA.

This clone was observed at least ten times. Gene names are mouse gene names. The sequence runs out 4 residues before the end of the CDR3; the remainder is reconstructed from the germline J gene. J is TRBJ1-2 and V is TRBV1; 12 bases match TRBD1. Germline trimming cut 5 bases from V and 2 bases from J; bases unmatched to any gene: 3. The CDR3 is made up of 15 amino acids. CDR1 NSQYPW and CDR2 LRSPGD come from the germline V gene (reference sequence). CDR3 residues: CTCSPGTGGNSDYTF. The covered CDR3 bases are TGCACCTGCAGTCCCGGGACAGGGGGCAACTCC.

As for this clone: Mouse names are used for the genes. CDR3 sequence reads: CASSPRGPSAETLYF. CDR3 bases read: TGTGCCAGCAGCCCCAGGGGTCCTAGTGCAGAA. The gene calls are TRBV4 and TRBJ2-3; D might be TRBD1 (6 bases). The read ends 4 residues early relative to the CDR3; the germline J gene fills the gap. Germline V gene lookup returns CDR1 LGHDT and CDR2 YNNKQL (reference sequence). The CDR3 length is 15 residues. The V end was cut by 5 bases, the J end by 0 bases, with 12 bases between.